This TCR beta chain was obtained from a study of blood T cells in healthy people across ages. Combining a sample-barcoded 5' primer with a J-beta primer mix, a second PCR ran for roughly 7 to 11 cycles. From the 5' RACE reads, TCRdb called clonotypes with MiXCR, one entry per CDR3 protein. The sample includes over a million distinct CDR3 sequences, roughly a quarter of them seen just once. General study results and limits: Older age went with lower TCR beta diversity per million T cells, in a roughly linear way.

In the case of this clonotype: Its specificity is unknown.

This same sample was also part of a study on T cells of mothers and their children.

This TCR came from a girl aged 2 to 9 in good health. The sequenced material came from blood.

The CDR3 protein is CASGKGGTGSKTEAFF. DNA of the CDR3: TGTGCTAGTGGTAAGGGGGGGACAGGGTCGAAAACTGAAGCTTTCTTT. The genes are TRBV12-5 and TRBJ1-1; 9 positions match TRBD1. CDR3 size: 16 residues. The germline V gene encodes CDR1 LGHNT and CDR2 FRNRAP. V trimming: 5 bases; J trimming: 5 bases; junction bases outside the gene matches: 12.